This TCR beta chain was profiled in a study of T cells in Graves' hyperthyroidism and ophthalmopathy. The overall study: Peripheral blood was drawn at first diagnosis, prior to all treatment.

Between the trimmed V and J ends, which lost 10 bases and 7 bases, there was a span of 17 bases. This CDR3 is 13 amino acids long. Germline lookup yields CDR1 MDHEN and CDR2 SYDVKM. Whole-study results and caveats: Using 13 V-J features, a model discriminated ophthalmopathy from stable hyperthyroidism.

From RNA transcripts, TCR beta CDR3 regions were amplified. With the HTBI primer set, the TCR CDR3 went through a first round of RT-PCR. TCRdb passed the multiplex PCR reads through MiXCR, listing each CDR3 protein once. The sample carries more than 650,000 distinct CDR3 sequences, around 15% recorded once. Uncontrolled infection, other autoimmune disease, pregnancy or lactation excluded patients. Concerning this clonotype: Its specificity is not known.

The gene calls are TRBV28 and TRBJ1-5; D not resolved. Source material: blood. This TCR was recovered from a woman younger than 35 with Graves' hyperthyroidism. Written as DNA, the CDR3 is TGTGCCACAGCAGTTACAGTCAGGCAGCCCCAGCATTTT. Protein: CATAVTVRQPQHF.